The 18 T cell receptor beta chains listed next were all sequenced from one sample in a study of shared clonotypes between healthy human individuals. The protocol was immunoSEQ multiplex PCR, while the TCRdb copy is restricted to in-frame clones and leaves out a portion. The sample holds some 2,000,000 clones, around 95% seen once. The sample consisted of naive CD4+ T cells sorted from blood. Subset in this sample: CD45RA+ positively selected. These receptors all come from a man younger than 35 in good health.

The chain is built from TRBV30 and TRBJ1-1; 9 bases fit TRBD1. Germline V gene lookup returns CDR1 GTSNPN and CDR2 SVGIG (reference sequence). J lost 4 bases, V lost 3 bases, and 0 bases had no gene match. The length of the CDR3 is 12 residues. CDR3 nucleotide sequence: TGTGCCTGGAGGACAGGGGGCACTGAAGCTTTCTTT. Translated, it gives CAWRTGGTEAFF.

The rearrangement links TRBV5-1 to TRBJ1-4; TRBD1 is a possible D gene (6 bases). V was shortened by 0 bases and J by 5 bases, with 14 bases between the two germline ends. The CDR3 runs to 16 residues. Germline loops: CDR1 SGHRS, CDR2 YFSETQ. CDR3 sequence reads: CASSLDRVGVNEKLFF. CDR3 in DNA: TGCGCCAGCAGCTTGGACAGGGTTGGCGTGAATGAAAAACTGTTTTTT.

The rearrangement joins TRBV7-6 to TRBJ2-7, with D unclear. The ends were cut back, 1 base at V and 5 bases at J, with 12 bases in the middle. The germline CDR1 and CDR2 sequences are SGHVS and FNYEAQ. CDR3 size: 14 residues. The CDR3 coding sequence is TGTGCCAGCAGCTTAGGCGGCAAGTCCAACGAGCAGTACTTC. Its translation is CASSLGGKSNEQYF.

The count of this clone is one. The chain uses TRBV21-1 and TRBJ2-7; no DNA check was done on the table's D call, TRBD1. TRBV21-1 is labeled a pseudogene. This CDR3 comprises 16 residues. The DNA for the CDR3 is TGTGCCAGCAGCAATAGAGACAGGGTAAACGCCTACGAGCAGTACTTC. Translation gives CASSNRDRVNAYEQYF.

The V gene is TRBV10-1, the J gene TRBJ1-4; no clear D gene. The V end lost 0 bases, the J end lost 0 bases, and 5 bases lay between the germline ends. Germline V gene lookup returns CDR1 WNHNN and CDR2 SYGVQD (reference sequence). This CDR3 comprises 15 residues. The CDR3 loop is CASSESRATNEKLFF. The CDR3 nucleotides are TGCGCCAGCAGTGAGTCGCGCGCAACTAATGAAAAACTGTTTTTT.

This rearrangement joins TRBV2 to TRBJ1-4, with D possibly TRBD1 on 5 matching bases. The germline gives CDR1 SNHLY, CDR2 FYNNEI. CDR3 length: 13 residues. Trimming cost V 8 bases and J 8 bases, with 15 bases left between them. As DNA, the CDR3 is TGTGCCAGCGGCCGGGACCAGGTAGAAAAACTGTTTTTT. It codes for CASGRDQVEKLFF.

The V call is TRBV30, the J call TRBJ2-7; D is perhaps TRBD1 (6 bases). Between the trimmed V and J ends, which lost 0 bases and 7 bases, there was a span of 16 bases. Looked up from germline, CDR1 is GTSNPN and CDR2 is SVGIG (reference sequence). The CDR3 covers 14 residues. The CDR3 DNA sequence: TGTGCCTGGAGTGTACCTGACAGGTCGAGAGAGCAGTACTTC. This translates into CAWSVPDRSREQYF. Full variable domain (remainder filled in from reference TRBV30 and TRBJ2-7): SQTIHQWPATLVQPVGSPLSLECTVEGTSNPNLYWYRQAAGRGLQLLFYSVGIGQISSEVPQNLSASRPQDRQFILSSKKLLLSDSGFYLCAWSVPDRSREQYFGPGTRLTVT.

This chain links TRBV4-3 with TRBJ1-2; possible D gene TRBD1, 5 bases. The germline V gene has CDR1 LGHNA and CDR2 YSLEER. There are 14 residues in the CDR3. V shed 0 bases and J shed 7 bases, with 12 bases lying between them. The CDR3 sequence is CASSQERGGGGYTF. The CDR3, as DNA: TGCGCCAGCAGCCAAGAAAGGGGCGGGGGTGGCTACACCTTC.

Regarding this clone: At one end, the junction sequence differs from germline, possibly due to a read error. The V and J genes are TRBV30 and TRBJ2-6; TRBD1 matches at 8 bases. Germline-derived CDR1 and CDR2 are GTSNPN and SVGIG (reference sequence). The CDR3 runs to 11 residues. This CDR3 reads CAWSPGQGLAF. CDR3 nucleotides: TGTGCCTGGAGTCCCGGACAGGGATTAGCTTTC.

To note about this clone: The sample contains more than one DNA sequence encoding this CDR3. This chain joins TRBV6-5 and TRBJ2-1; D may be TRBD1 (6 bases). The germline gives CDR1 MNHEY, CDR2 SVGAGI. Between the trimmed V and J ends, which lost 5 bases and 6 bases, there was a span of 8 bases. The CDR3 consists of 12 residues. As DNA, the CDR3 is TGTGCCAGCAGTACCAGGGGCAATGAGCAGTTCTTC. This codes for CASSTRGNEQFF.

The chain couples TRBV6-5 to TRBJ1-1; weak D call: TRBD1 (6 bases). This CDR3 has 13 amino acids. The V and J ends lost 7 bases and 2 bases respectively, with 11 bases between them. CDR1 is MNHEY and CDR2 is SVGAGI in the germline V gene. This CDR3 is CASNGQLNTEAFF. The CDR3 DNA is TGTGCCAGCAATGGACAGCTAAACACTGAAGCTTTCTTT.

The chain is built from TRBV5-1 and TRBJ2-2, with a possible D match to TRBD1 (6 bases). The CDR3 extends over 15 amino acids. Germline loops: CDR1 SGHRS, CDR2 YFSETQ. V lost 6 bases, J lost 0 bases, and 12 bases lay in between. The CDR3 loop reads CASKKGEPNTGELFF. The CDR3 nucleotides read TGCGCCAGCAAGAAGGGGGAGCCGAACACCGGGGAGCTGTTTTTT. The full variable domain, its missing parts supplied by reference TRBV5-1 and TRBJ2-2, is KAGVTQTPRYLIKTRGQQVTLSCSPISGHRSVSWYQQTPGQGLQFLFEYFSETQRNKGNFPGRFSGRQFSNSRSEMNVSTLELGDSALYLCASKKGEPNTGELFFGEGSRLTVL.

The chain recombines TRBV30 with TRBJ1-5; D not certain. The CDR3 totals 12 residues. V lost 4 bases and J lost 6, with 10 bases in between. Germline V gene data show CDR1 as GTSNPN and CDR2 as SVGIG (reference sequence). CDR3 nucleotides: TGTGCCTGGACCCTACCGGGTCAGCCCCAGCATTTT. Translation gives CAWTLPGQPQHF.

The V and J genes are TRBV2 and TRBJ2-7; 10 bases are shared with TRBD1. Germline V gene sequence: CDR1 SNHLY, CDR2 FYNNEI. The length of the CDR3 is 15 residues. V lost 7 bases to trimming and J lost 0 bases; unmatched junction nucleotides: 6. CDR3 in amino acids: CASISRTGGSYEQYF. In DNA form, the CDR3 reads TGTGCCAGCATCTCCCGGACAGGGGGCTCCTACGAGCAGTACTTC.

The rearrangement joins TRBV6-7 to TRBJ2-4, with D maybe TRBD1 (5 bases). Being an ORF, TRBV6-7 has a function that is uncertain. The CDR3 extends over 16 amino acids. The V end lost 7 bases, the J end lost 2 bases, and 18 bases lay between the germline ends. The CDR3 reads CASKVGPAGPKNIQYF. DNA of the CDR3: TGTGCCAGCAAAGTGGGGCCGGCTGGGCCCAAAAACATTCAGTACTTC.

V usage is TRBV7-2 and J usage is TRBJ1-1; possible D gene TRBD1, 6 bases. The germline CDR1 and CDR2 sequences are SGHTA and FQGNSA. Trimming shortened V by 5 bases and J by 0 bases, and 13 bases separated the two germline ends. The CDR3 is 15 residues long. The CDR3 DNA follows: TGTGCCAGCAGCCGAAGGGACACCTTGAACACTGAAGCTTTCTTT. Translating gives CASSRRDTLNTEAFF. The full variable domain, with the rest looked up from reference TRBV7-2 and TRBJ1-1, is GAGVSQSPSNKVTEKGKDVELRCDPISGHTALYWYRQSLGQGLEFLIYFQGNSAPDKSGLPSDRFSAERTGGSVSTLTIQRTQQEDSAVYLCASSRRDTLNTEAFFGQGTRLTVV.

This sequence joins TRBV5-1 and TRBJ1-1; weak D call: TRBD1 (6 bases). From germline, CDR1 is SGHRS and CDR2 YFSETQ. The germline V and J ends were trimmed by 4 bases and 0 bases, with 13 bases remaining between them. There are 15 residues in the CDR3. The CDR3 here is CASSLDRPLNTEAFF. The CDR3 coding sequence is TGCGCCAGCAGCCTGGACAGACCTTTGAACACTGAAGCTTTCTTT.

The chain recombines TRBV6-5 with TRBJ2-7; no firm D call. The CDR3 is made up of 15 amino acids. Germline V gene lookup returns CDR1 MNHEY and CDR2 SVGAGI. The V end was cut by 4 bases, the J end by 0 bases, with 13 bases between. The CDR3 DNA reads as TGTGCCAGCAGTTTAGGGCAAATCCACTCCTACGAGCAGTACTTC. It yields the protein CASSLGQIHSYEQYF.